This T cell receptor (beta chain) was profiled in a study of molecular identifiers for immune sequencing clone quantification. About this clonotype itself: This may come from a read error, since a much larger clone is one base off.

TCRdb processed the PCR reads anew with MiXCR; each CDR3 protein has one entry. The table has 85,000 to 100,000 distinct CDR3 sequences, roughly 23% seen once. This CDR3 is built from 15 residues. The germline gives CDR1 SNHLY, CDR2 FYNNEI. The source is a human donor in good health. Some libraries in this study had Jurkat cell RNA spiked in. The chain recombines TRBV2 with TRBJ2-5; D perhaps matches TRBD1 (5 bases). Sequencing was performed on naive CD8+ T cells from blood, with Jurkat cell RNA spiked in. Subset given: FACS-sorted CD8+CD4-CCR7+CD45RA+ naive T cells. This CDR3 reads CASSEGASWGETQYF. For the CDR3, the DNA is TGTGCCAGCAGCGAAGGGGCAAGCTGGGGTGAGACCCAGTACTTC.